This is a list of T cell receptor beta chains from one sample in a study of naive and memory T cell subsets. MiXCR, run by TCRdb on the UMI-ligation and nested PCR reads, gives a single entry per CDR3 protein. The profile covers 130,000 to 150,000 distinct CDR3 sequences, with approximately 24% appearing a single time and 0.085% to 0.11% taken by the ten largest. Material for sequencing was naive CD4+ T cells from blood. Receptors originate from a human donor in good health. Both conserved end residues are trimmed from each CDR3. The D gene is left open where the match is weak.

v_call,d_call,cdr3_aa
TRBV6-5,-,ASSYSEGSNEQF
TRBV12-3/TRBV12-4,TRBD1,ASSWGQGREQF
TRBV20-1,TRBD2,SARGGSLAQY
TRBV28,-,ASSSTHGAREGYT
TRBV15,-,ATSRVGLTNQPQH
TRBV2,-,ASSEGRINQPQH
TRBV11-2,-,ASSLMQSTDTQY
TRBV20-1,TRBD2,SARGGTSGIKGQY
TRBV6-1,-,ATGRYNQPQH
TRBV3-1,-,ASSQGGGAIQPQH
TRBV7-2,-,ASSLAAIISDTQY
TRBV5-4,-,ASSSGSTDTQY
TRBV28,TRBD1,ASSLGAGGFYEQY
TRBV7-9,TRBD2,ASSISGTSAHEQY
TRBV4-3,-,ASSQNAGTNTEAF
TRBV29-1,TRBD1,SSKTGAIQTQY
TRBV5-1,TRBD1,ASSKGQVTDTQY
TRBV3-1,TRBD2,ASSQLTSGSTRNEQF
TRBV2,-,ASSVDYGYT
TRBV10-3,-,AIGPLPGQETQY
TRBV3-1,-,ASSQVGRSEQY
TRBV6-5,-,ASSYARRKNYGYT
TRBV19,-,ASSIAALHNEQF
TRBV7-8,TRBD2,ASSNYLAGVFGSTDTQY
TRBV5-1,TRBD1,ASTRTGKNEQF
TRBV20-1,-,AGTNPQLSYEQY
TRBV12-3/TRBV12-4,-,ASSLVQYNEQF
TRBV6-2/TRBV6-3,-,ASSYLAIGTMAQPQH
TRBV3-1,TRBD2,ASSQVRGRQF
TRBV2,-,ASTPLGGETQY
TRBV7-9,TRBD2,ASSYRLAHEQF
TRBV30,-,AWSRENTEAF
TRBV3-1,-,ASRGHGEKLF
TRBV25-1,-,ASSEQGRSPLH
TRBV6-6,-,ASMGDGGDTQY
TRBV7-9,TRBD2,ASSPVSGSSYNEQF
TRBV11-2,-,ASRIAGQAYEQY
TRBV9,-,ASSPRDGQETQY